This entry features one T cell receptor (beta chain) sequence. Its antigen is unknown. The assay was immunoSEQ multiplex PCR, and TCRdb's table has in-frame clones only and misses some. The sample includes some 190,000 clones, 75% to 90% of them seen just once. This record comes from a study of T cell responses to AZD1222 COVID-19 vaccine. Whole-study results and caveats: Spike-specific TCR breadth and depth went up after people got two AZD1222 doses. Epitopes outside B.1.351 and B.1.1.7 mutated regions reportedly drew nearly half of spike TCRs.

This CDR3 comprises 13 residues. Trimming pared 4 bases from V and 0 bases from J, leaving 7 bases between. CDR1 and CDR2 (germline): SGHRS, YFSETQ. This receptor was taken from an adult in good health. The chain carries TRBV5-1 and TRBJ1-1; D remains ambiguous. The starting material was peripheral blood, obtained on day 0 of AZD1222 vaccination. The CDR3 DNA sequence: TGCGCCAGCAGCCCAGATATGAACACTGAAGCTTTCTTT. Protein product: CASSPDMNTEAFF.